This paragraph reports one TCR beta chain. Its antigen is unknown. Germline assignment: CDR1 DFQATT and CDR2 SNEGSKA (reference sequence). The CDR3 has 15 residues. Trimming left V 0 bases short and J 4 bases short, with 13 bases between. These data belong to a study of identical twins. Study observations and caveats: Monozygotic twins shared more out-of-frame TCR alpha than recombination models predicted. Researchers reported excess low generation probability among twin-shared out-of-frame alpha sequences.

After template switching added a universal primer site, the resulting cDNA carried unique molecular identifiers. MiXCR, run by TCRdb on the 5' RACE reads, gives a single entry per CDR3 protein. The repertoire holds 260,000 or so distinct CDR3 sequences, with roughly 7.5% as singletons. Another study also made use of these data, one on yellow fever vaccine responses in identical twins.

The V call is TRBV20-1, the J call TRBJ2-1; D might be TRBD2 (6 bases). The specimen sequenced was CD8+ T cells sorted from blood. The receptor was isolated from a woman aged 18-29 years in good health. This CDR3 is CSARDFAGLYNEQFF. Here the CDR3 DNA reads TGCAGTGCTAGAGATTTCGCGGGGTTGTACAATGAGCAGTTCTTC.